A selection of T cell receptor beta chains follows, all from one sample in a study of beta chain features in type 1 diabetes. Clones were sequenced by immunoSEQ multiplex PCR, and TCRdb holds only the in-frame ones, with some missing. In the table there are around 130,000 clones, roughly 15% of which are singletons. The sequenced sample was central memory CD4+ T cells from blood. The receptors come from a man younger than 40 with type 1 diabetes. Each CDR3 is given with its conserved first and last residue. D genes are given only for firm matches. Not every row has a clone size; where given, it reads once, few, many or a size class.

v_gene	abundance	j_gene	d_gene	CDR3aa	CDR3nt
TRBV5-8	.	TRBJ1-6	.	CASSLWKGSYSPLHF	TGTGCCAGCAGCTTGTGGAAGGGAAGTTACTCACCCCTCCACTTT
TRBV7-8	.	TRBJ1-2	.	CASSLVAGNIYGYTF	TGTGCCAGCAGCTTAGTTGCGGGGAACATCTATGGCTACACCTTC
TRBV21-1	.	TRBJ1-2	.	CASSRSGYTF	TGTGCCAGCAGCAGGAGTGGCTACACCTTC
TRBV29-1	.	TRBJ2-3	TRBD2	CSYRRGLAHSTDTQYF	TGCAGCTACCGCCGGGGACTAGCGCATAGCACAGATACGCAGTATTTT
TRBV4-3	.	TRBJ1-1	.	CASSQAWTRFEAFF	TGCGCCAGCAGCCAAGCCTGGACCCGGTTTGAAGCTTTCTTT
TRBV30	.	TRBJ2-5	TRBD2	CASLLAGAQETQYF	TGTGCCTCCCTACTAGCGGGGGCCCAAGAGACCCAGTACTTC
TRBV20-1	.	TRBJ2-1	.	CSAPILDEQFF	TGCAGTGCCCCCATTCTCGATGAGCAGTTCTTC
TRBV7-9	few	TRBJ2-2	.	CASTYTGELFF	TGTGCCAGCACCTACACCGGGGAGCTGTTTTTT
TRBV29-1	.	TRBJ2-1	TRBD2	CSVVAGGSSYNEQFF	TGCAGCGTTGTAGCGGGGGGGTCCTCCTACAATGAGCAGTTCTTC
TRBV30	few	TRBJ1-2	TRBD1	CAWNRGGENGYTF	TGTGCCTGGAATAGAGGGGGCGAAAATGGCTACACCTTC
TRBV10-1	many	TRBJ2-1	TRBD1	CASSEQGDEQFF	TGCGCCAGCAGTGAGCAGGGGGACGAGCAGTTCTTC
TRBV7-8	few	TRBJ2-1	.	CASSLGRLIRYNEQFF	TGTGCCAGCAGCTTAGGTCGGCTCATCCGCTACAATGAGCAGTTCTTC
TRBV5-1	.	TRBJ2-3	TRBD2	CASSLSPSGGATDTQYF	TGCGCCAGCAGCTTGTCCCCGAGCGGGGGGGCCACAGATACGCAGTATTTT
TRBV7-3	few	TRBJ2-3	.	CASSLSGRSDTQYF	TGTGCCAGCAGCTTGAGCGGACGGTCAGATACGCAGTATTTT
TRBV5-6	.	TRBJ2-7	.	CASSLQGPREQYF	TGTGCCAGCAGCTTGCAAGGGCCTAGGGAGCAGTACTTC
TRBV2	few	TRBJ2-1	TRBD1	CASTLQGASNEQFF	TGTGCCAGCACCCTACAGGGGGCGTCGAATGAGCAGTTCTTC
TRBV9	.	TRBJ2-1	TRBD1	CASSVSRQGQSSYNEQFF	TGTGCCAGCAGCGTCTCCAGACAGGGGCAGAGCTCCTACAATGAGCAGTTCTTC
TRBV7-2	.	TRBJ2-5	.	CASSLDGASGTQYF	TGTGCCAGCAGCTTAGACGGGGCCTCAGGGACCCAGTACTTC
TRBV30	few	TRBJ1-2	.	CAWGTDGYTF	TGTGCCTGGGGGACGGATGGCTACACCTTC
TRBV7-2	many	TRBJ2-7	TRBD2	CASSASGGTSYEQYF	TGTGCCAGCAGCGCTAGCGGGGGGACCTCCTACGAGCAGTACTTC
TRBV7-6	.	TRBJ1-1	.	CASSLSQSREAFF	TGTGCCAGCAGTCTTTCCCAATCGAGGGAAGCTTTCTTT
TRBV7-2	.	TRBJ1-4	.	CASSLGQINEKLFF	TGTGCCAGCAGCTTAGGGCAGATTAATGAAAAACTGTTTTTT
TRBV6-1	few	TRBJ1-3	.	CASSYSGNTIYF	TGTGCCAGCAGTTACTCTGGAAACACCATATATTTT
TRBV7-6	.	TRBJ1-4	.	CASSLNGANEKLFF	TGTGCCAGCAGCCTGAACGGGGCTAATGAAAAACTGTTTTTT
TRBV13	many	TRBJ2-3	.	CASSLAGRASTDTQYF	TGTGCCAGCAGCTTAGCGGGCAGAGCTAGCACAGATACGCAGTATTTT
TRBV18	.	TRBJ1-2	.	CASSLHRDGYGYTF	TGTGCCAGCTCACTCCACCGGGACGGCTATGGCTACACCTTC
TRBV5-4	many	TRBJ2-1	.	CASSLEGLSSYNEQFF	TGTGCCAGCAGCTTGGAGGGACTTTCCTCCTACAATGAGCAGTTCTTC
TRBV7-7	.	TRBJ2-5	.	CASSRDRSETQYF	TGTGCTAGCAGCCGCGACAGGTCAGAGACCCAGTACTTC
TRBV29-1	few	TRBJ1-2	TRBD1	CSAPGQGGEWDNYGYTF	TGCAGCGCTCCGGGACAGGGGGGAGAATGGGACAACTATGGCTACACCTTC
TRBV5-6	few	TRBJ2-1	.	CATSRQNEQFF	TGTGCCACCTCGAGGCAAAATGAGCAGTTCTTC
TRBV9	few	TRBJ2-1	.	CASSVVEGGRASEQFF	TGTGCCAGCAGCGTAGTAGAGGGCGGCAGGGCGAGTGAGCAGTTCTTC
TRBV28	.	TRBJ2-2	TRBD1	CASIRTGRFGELFF	TGTGCCAGCATACGGACAGGCCGCTTCGGGGAGCTGTTTTTT
TRBV6-6	.	TRBJ1-5	.	CASSSRDPGNQPQHF	TGTGCCAGCAGTTCTCGGGACCCAGGCAATCAGCCCCAGCATTTT
TRBV7-2	few	TRBJ2-3	TRBD2	CASSQLAGGPADTQYF	TGTGCCAGCAGCCAACTAGCGGGGGGGCCCGCAGATACGCAGTATTTT
TRBV7-7	.	TRBJ2-1	TRBD2	CASSSGTSGQEQFF	TGTGCTAGCAGCTCCGGGACTAGCGGGCAAGAGCAGTTCTTC
TRBV4-1	.	TRBJ2-7	.	CASSQEQSSYEQYF	TGCGCCAGCAGCCAAGAGCAGAGCTCCTACGAGCAGTACTTC
TRBV7-2	.	TRBJ2-7	.	CASSLGNEQYF	TGTGCCAGCAGCTTAGGGAACGAGCAGTACTTC
TRBV19	.	TRBJ1-5	.	CASSIRTLRINQPQHF	TGTGCCAGTAGTATTAGGACACTTAGGATCAATCAGCCCCAGCATTTT
TRBV7-2	few	TRBJ2-1	TRBD2	CASSSVAGSSYNEQFF	TGTGCCAGCAGCTCCGTAGCGGGGAGCTCCTACAATGAGCAGTTCTTC
TRBV11-3	many	TRBJ2-2	TRBD1	CASSRAGTGYTGELFF	TGTGCCAGCAGCAGAGCCGGGACAGGGTATACCGGGGAGCTGTTTTTT
TRBV29-1	few	TRBJ2-1	.	CSILYNEQFF	TGCAGCATACTATACAATGAGCAGTTCTTC
TRBV28	few	TRBJ2-1	.	CASSLLKTNEQFF	TGTGCCAGCAGTTTACTCAAAACCAATGAGCAGTTCTTC
TRBV10-2	few	TRBJ2-4	TRBD1	CASARQGDIQYF	TGCGCCAGCGCCAGGCAGGGGGACATTCAGTACTTC